The 14 T cell receptor beta chains below were found in one sample sequenced in a study of long-term antiretroviral therapy in people with HIV. It was version v3.0 of the immunoSEQ assay that was run at survey level. Assay: immunoSEQ multiplex PCR; the TCRdb copy retains only in-frame clones and omits some. The table lists over 25,000 clones, 65% to 85% of them singletons. The source material was unsorted PBMCs, sampled 2.8 years after starting antiretroviral therapy. All receptors derive from a man aged 25 to 40 with HIV.

The chain has TRBV5-6 and TRBJ2-7; no clear D gene. CDR1 SGHDT and CDR2 YYEEEE come from the germline V gene. The CDR3 has 13 amino acids. Trimming stripped 4 bases from V and 5 bases from J, with 13 bases between. CDR3 amino acids: CASSPGHVDEQYF. CDR3 bases: TGTGCCAGCAGCCCCGGGCATGTAGACGAGCAGTACTTC.

The J gene is TRBJ2-1, the V gene TRBV5-4; D is undetermined. The CDR3 sequence is 15 residues long. V was pared by 0 bases and J by 7 bases, with 14 bases between. Germline V gives CDR1 SGHNT, CDR2 YYREEE (reference sequence). CDR3 sequence (DNA): TGTGCCAGCAGCTTGGACGGAAGGGCGTGGAATGAGCAGTTCTTC. Its protein product is CASSLDGRAWNEQFF.

The rearrangement joins TRBV6-1 to TRBJ2-2, with D unresolved. Trimming cost V 1 base and J 2 bases, with 8 bases left between them. Germline V gene sequence: CDR1 MNHNS, CDR2 SASEGT. The CDR3 consists of 15 residues. This chain's CDR3 is CASSEDGPNTGELFF. The CDR3 nucleotides are TGTGCCAGCAGTGAAGATGGACCCAACACCGGGGAGCTGTTTTTT.

The V call is TRBV19, the J call TRBJ1-6, with no clear D. V was cut by 5 bases and J by 9 bases, with 5 bases left in between. This CDR3 region has 11 residues. The germline V gene has CDR1 LNHDA and CDR2 SQIVND (reference sequence). CDR3: CASSSGSPLHF. Here the CDR3 DNA reads TGTGCCAGTAGTTCCGGTTCACCCCTCCACTTT.

The chain joins TRBV19 to TRBJ2-7; 8 bases agree with TRBD1. The CDR3 consists of 16 residues. Trimming removed 3 bases from V and 5 bases from J; junction bases left unmatched: 12. CDR1 and CDR2 (germline): LNHDA, SQIVND (reference sequence). CDR3 in amino acids: CASSMAILAGGNEQYF. CDR3 bases: TGTGCCAGTAGTATGGCGATTTTGGCAGGGGGCAACGAGCAGTACTTC.

The V gene is TRBV7-9, the J gene TRBJ1-4; D unresolved. CDR3 length: 14 residues. CDR1 SEHNR and CDR2 FQNEAQ come from the germline V gene (reference sequence). Trimming left V 4 bases short and J 2 bases short, with 8 bases between. The CDR3 region has the DNA TGTGCCAGCAGCTCCGCCGGGACTAATGAAAAACTGTTTTTT. Protein: CASSSAGTNEKLFF.

The genes are TRBV7-8 and TRBJ2-5; 7 nucleotides match TRBD1. This CDR3 spans 14 amino acids. Germline CDR1 is SGHVS and CDR2 is FQNEAQ. The V gene end was trimmed by 5 bases and the J gene end by 5 bases; junction bases not matched to a gene: 8. The CDR3 spells CASSPTGRGETQYF. The CDR3 DNA follows: TGTGCCAGCAGCCCGACAGGGCGCGGGGAGACCCAGTACTTC.

The chain joins TRBV5-1 to TRBJ2-6; possible D gene TRBD1, 5 bases. Germline V gives CDR1 SGHRS, CDR2 YFSETQ. V lost 5 bases and J lost 4, with 10 bases in between. This CDR3 comprises 14 residues. Here the CDR3 reads CASRLQGGANVLTF. In nucleotides, the CDR3 is TGCGCCAGCAGACTGCAGGGCGGGGCCAACGTCCTGACTTTC.

The rearrangement joins TRBV5-1 to TRBJ1-4, with 9 positions matching TRBD1. V was pared by 0 bases and J by 8 bases, with 14 bases of the junction left unmatched. Germline loops: CDR1 SGHRS, CDR2 YFSETQ. The CDR3 length is 18 residues. CDR3: CASSLAGTGRTAGEKLFF. The CDR3 DNA is TGCGCCAGCAGCTTGGCCGGGACAGGGAGGACCGCGGGGGAAAAACTGTTTTTT.

V is TRBV4-3 and J is TRBJ2-5; no clear D. V was cut by 1 base and J by 4 bases, with 10 bases left in between. CDR1 is LGHNA, CDR2 YSLEER, per germline. The CDR3 runs to 14 residues. The CDR3 nucleotides are TGCGCCAGCAGCCAAGCCGGGTCCGGAGAGACCCAGTACTTC. This gives the protein CASSQAGSGETQYF.

The genes are TRBV5-1 and TRBJ2-5, with D perhaps TRBD2 (7 bases). The CDR3 is 16 amino acids. Germline loops: CDR1 SGHRS, CDR2 YFSETQ. V gave up 2 bases and J gave up 4 bases, with 18 bases separating them. The CDR3 DNA is TGCGCCAGCAGCTTACAGGGAGGACTAGGGCGAGAGACCCAGTACTTC. Residues: CASSLQGGLGRETQYF.

The chain recombines TRBV10-3 with TRBJ2-5; 8 bases fit TRBD1. CDR1 ENHRY and CDR2 SYGVKD come from the germline V gene. Trimming took 4 bases from V and 2 from J; bases not matched to a gene: 9. The CDR3 sequence is 16 residues long. The CDR3 sequence is CAISGGGTGGQETQYF. The DNA for the CDR3 is TGTGCCATCAGTGGGGGTGGGACAGGAGGACAAGAGACCCAGTACTTC.

V usage is TRBV25-1 and J usage is TRBJ2-5, with 8 nucleotides matching TRBD2. The CDR3 runs to 15 residues. V was pared by 4 bases and J by 1 base, with 5 bases of the junction left unmatched. Germline-derived CDR1 and CDR2 are MGHDK and SYGVNS. The CDR3 here is CASSVGGLAQETQYF. In DNA, the CDR3 is TGTGCCAGCAGTGTCGGTGGACTAGCCCAAGAGACCCAGTACTTC.

In this sample, this clone turned up a few times. Germline and junction disagree at one end, which may indicate a read error. The J gene is TRBJ1-6, the V gene TRBV5-1, with D uncertain. Germline CDR1 reads SGHRS; CDR2 reads YFSETQ. There are 14 residues in the CDR3. CDR3 amino acids: CASSSDGYTSPLHF. Written as DNA, the CDR3 is TGCGCCAGCAGCTCGGACGGATATACTTCACCCCTCCACTTT.